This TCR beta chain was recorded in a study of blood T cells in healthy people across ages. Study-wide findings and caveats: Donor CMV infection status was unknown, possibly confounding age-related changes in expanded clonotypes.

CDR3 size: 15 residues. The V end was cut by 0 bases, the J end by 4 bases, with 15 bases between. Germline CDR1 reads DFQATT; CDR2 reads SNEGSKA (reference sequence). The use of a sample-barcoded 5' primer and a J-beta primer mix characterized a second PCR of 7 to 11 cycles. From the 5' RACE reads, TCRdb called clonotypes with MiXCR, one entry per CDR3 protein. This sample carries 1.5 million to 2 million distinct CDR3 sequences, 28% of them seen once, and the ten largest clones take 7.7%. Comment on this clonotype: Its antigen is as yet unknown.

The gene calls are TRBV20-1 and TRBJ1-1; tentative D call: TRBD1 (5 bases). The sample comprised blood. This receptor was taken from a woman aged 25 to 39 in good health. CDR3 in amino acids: CSARDHVDGATEAFF. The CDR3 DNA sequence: TGCAGTGCTAGAGATCACGTGGACGGGGCCACTGAAGCTTTCTTT.